Listed here are 13 T cell receptor beta chains from one sample, sequenced in a study of cytomegalovirus exposure and HLA in healthy donors. With 60 Vbeta and 13 Jbeta primers, the PCR was carried out. This table comes from immunoSEQ multiplex PCR, and its TCRdb copy is limited to in-frame clones, with some not included. The top ten clones hold less than 3% of a sample with tens of thousands of clones, approximately 90% of them seen once. Material for sequencing was PBMCs. The receptors were sampled from a woman between 18 and 29 years old in good health and CMV-seronegative.

The chain joins TRBV5-4 to TRBJ1-1; D gene uncertain. The CDR3 consists of 12 residues. Trimming left V 1 base short and J 8 bases short, with 9 bases between. CDR1 and CDR2 from the germline V gene are SGHNT and YYREEE (reference sequence). The CDR3 sequence: CASSLMREEAFF. CDR3 DNA sequence: TGTGCCAGCAGCTTGATGCGGGAAGAAGCTTTCTTT.

This clone was recorded once. The V call is TRBV7-2, the J call TRBJ1-2, with TRBD1 identical over 11 bases. Losses at the gene ends were 5 bases for V and 3 bases for J; bases not matched to a gene: 8. CDR1 is SGHTA and CDR2 is FQGNSA in the germline V gene. The length of the CDR3 is 16 residues. In nucleotides, the CDR3 is TGTGCCAGCAGCCCCAGGACAGGGGGCGCAGACTATGGCTACACCTTC. This gives the protein CASSPRTGGADYGYTF.

This chain joins TRBV7-3 and TRBJ2-2, with D hard to call. Trimming left V 5 bases short and J 8 bases short, with 15 bases between. The germline V gene has CDR1 SGHTA and CDR2 FQGTGA. This CDR3 comprises 14 residues. The CDR3 reads CASSPNYAGGELFF. The CDR3 nucleotides read TGTGCCAGCAGCCCCAACTATGCTGGAGGGGAGCTGTTTTTT.

The gene calls are TRBV14 and TRBJ2-3, with D tentatively TRBD2 (6 bases). The germline V gene encodes CDR1 SGHDN and CDR2 FVKESK. Trimming stripped 0 bases from V and 7 bases from J, with 8 bases between. The CDR3 consists of 13 residues. The CDR3 loop reads CASSQDLANTQYF. CDR3 sequence (DNA): TGTGCCAGCAGCCAAGACCTAGCGAATACGCAGTATTTT.

The V gene is TRBV7-2, the J gene TRBJ2-7; 10 bases map to TRBD1. V trimming: 1 base; J trimming: 5 bases; junction bases outside the gene matches: 5. Looked up from germline, CDR1 is SGHTA and CDR2 is FQGNSA. The CDR3 length is 15 residues. The CDR3 coding sequence is TGTGCCAGCAGCTTAGGAGGGACAGGGGACGACGAGCAGTACTTC. Translated: CASSLGGTGDDEQYF.

The rearrangement uses TRBV25-1 and TRBJ2-7; weak D call: TRBD1 (5 bases). V lost 6 bases and J lost 7, with 16 bases in between. CDR1 is MGHDK and CDR2 is SYGVNS in the germline V gene. The CDR3 extends over 13 amino acids. CDR3 loop: CASRTQGSGEQYF. CDR3 coding DNA: TGTGCCAGCAGGACTCAGGGTTCCGGGGAGCAGTACTTC.

The chain is built from TRBV11-2 and TRBJ1-3, with D possibly matching TRBD1 (6 bases). Trimming shortened V by 1 base and J by 3 bases, and 10 bases separated the two germline ends. The CDR3 spans 15 residues. Germline V lookup: CDR1 SGHAT, CDR2 FQNNGV. CDR3 nucleotide sequence: TGTGCCAGCAGCTTAGGAGGGGGTATTGGAAACACCATATATTTT. Translated, it gives CASSLGGGIGNTIYF.

This clone occurred once. Germline and junction disagree at one end, which may indicate a read error. This chain uses TRBV6-5 with TRBJ2-7; no definite D call. This CDR3 has 16 amino acids. The germline V gene encodes CDR1 MNHEY and CDR2 SVGAGI. Written as DNA, the CDR3 is TGTGCCAGCAGTTGGATTTCGACGAAAAGCTCCTACGAGCGGTACTTC. Translating gives CASSWISTKSSYERYF.

This chain links TRBV30 with TRBJ1-2; TRBD1 agrees at 8 bases. This CDR3 region has 12 residues. J gave up 8 bases and V 1 base, and 3 bases lay outside the gene matches. Germline CDR1 and CDR2: GTSNPN and SVGIG (reference sequence). CDR3: CAWSARQGGYTF. The CDR3 DNA sequence: TGTGCCTGGAGTGCCCGACAGGGGGGCTACACCTTC. Full variable domain (remainder filled in from reference TRBV30 and TRBJ1-2): SQTIHQWPATLVQPVGSPLSLECTVEGTSNPNLYWYRQAAGRGLQLLFYSVGIGQISSEVPQNLSASRPQDRQFILSSKKLLLSDSGFYLCAWSARQGGYTFGSGTRLTVV.

In regard to this clone: One junction end does not reproduce the germline sequence, and a read error may be involved. The rearrangement links TRBV5-6 to TRBJ1-6, with 8 bases fitting TRBD1. The CDR3 extends over 16 amino acids. Germline values: CDR1 SGHDT, CDR2 YYEEEE. The CDR3, as DNA: TGTGCCAGCAGTTCTACCCCACGGGACAGGCGCTCACTCCTCCACTTT. Amino acid sequence: CASSSTPRDRRSLLHF. The complete variable domain, with remaining parts taken from reference TRBV5-6 and TRBJ1-6, reads DAGVTQSPTHLIKTRGQQVTLRCSPKSGHDTVSWYQQALGQGPQFIFQYYEEEERQRGNFPDRFSGHQFPNYSSELNVNALLLGDSALYLCASSSTPRDRRSLLHFGNGTRLTVT.

The genes are TRBV2 and TRBJ1-4; D perhaps matches TRBD1 (6 bases). V was shortened by 6 bases and J by 7 bases, with 18 bases between the two germline ends. Looked up from germline, CDR1 is SNHLY and CDR2 is FYNNEI. CDR3 length equals 15 residues. The CDR3 DNA follows: TGTGCCAGCAGGGAGGCCAGGGGAAATACTGAAAAACTGTTTTTT. Its protein product is CASREARGNTEKLFF.

J is TRBJ2-7 and V is TRBV2, with 11 bases lining up with TRBD2. Germline lookup yields CDR1 SNHLY and CDR2 FYNNEI. V dropped 6 bases and J dropped 1; count of bases not matched to a gene: 5. The CDR3 runs 15 residues. This CDR3 reads CASRHGLAGSYEQYF. CDR3 sequence (DNA): TGTGCCAGCAGACACGGACTAGCGGGTTCCTACGAGCAGTACTTC.

This clone showed up just once. Likely a read error: the CDR3 ends without its conserved phenylalanine or tryptophan. Because the CDR3's place on the DNA is in doubt, the DNA is left out and the CDR3 is given as listed by TCRdb. The chain uses TRBV6-1 and TRBJ2-7; the D call of TRBD1 is as the table states it, not checked on the DNA. 11 amino acids form the CDR3, both terminal residues included. The germline CDR1 and CDR2 sequences are MNHNS and SASEGT. The CDR3 protein is CASSIGDRGLY.